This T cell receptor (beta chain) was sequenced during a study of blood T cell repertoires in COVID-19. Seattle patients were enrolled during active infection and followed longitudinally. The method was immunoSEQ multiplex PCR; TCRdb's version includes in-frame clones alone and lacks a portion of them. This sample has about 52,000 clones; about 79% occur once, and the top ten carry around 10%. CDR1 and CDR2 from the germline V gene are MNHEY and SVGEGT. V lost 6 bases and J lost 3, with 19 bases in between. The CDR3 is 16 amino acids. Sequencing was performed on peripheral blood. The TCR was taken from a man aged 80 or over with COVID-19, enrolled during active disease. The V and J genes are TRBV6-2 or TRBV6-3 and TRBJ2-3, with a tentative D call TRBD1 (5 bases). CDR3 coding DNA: TGTGCCAGCAGCCCCGGACAAGTCGATGGTACAGATACGCAGTATTTT. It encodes CASSPGQVDGTDTQYF.